The clone carrying this TCR beta chain has only a few counts. From germline, CDR1 is SGHRS and CDR2 YFSETQ. This CDR3 is 17 amino acids long. Trimming shortened V by 0 bases and J by 2 bases, and 12 bases separated the two germline ends. PCR was performed a second time for about 7 to 12 cycles using a sample-barcoded 5' primer and a J-beta primer mix. TCRdb analysed the 5' RACE reads with MiXCR anew, one entry per CDR3 protein. The data hold 780,000 or so distinct CDR3 sequences, with less than 70% observed a single time. These data belong to a study of blood T cells in healthy people across ages. J is TRBJ1-6 and V is TRBV5-1; D not certain. Sample: blood. The source is a man older than 75 in good health. The CDR3 spells CASSLVPGDAYNSPLHF. The CDR3 DNA follows: TGCGCCAGCAGCTTGGTGCCAGGCGACGCCTATAATTCACCCCTCCACTTT. The entire variable domain, with the rest obtained from reference TRBV5-1 and TRBJ1-6, is as follows: KAGVTQTPRYLIKTRGQQVTLSCSPISGHRSVSWYQQTPGQGLQFLFEYFSETQRNKGNFPGRFSGRQFSNSRSEMNVSTLELGDSALYLCASSLVPGDAYNSPLHFGNGTRLTVT.